Described below is a single TCR beta chain sequence and its context. What it recognizes is unknown. The sample carries other DNA sequences with the same CDR3. Replicate PCRs for sorted subsets used 200 ng DNA; this equaled 30,000 to 35,000 T cell genomes. Measured with immunoSEQ multiplex PCR; TCRdb has only the in-frame clones, and not every one. The table has just over 2,000,000 clones, 95% seen once. This CDR3 has 11 amino acids. Trimming shortened V by 6 bases and J by 6 bases, and 9 bases separated the two germline ends. Germline CDR1 and CDR2: MNHEY and SMNVEV (reference sequence). These data come from a study of shared clonotypes between healthy human individuals. Study results and caveats: Although depth was large, rarefaction showed that sequencing of the sorted subsets was incomplete. Memory subsets generally showed lower estimated richness than naive subsets.

Donors were healthy HIV-negative adults without recently reported acute infections or vaccinations. The source is a man younger than 35 in good health. The sample taken for sequencing was naive CD4+ T cells sorted from blood. Subset: CD45RA+ positively selected. The chain is built from TRBV27 and TRBJ2-7; D not certain. CDR3 amino acids: CASRLLGEQYF. The DNA of the CDR3 is TGTGCCAGCAGGCTACTCGGCGAGCAGTACTTC.